What follows describes a single T cell receptor beta chain. Its specificity is unknown. The ends were cut back, 5 bases at V and 6 bases at J, with 20 bases in the middle. From germline, CDR1 is SQVTM and CDR2 ANQGSEA. The CDR3 consists of 14 residues. These data come from a study of post-analysis software for immune sequencing data. Overall study context: Clinical courses comprised relapsing-remitting, secondary progressive and progressive-relapsing multiple sclerosis. Study-level points and caveats: Controls' normalized Chao1 diversity significantly exceeded that of multiple sclerosis patients. Among 5 or 6 TRBV segments more frequent in patients than controls were TRBV5-6, TRBV5-1 and TRBV20-1. By F measure, samples from a shared preparation batch strongly co-clustered.

Prepared TCR beta cDNA libraries contained unique molecular identifiers. There were 1 to 10 million T cells, and roughly 0.5 million cDNA molecules came from them. TCRdb re-called the PCR reads through MiXCR, storing one row per CDR3 protein. The table includes roughly 650,000 distinct CDR3 sequences, around 64% detected once. The rearrangement joins TRBV29-1 to TRBJ2-7; D possibly corresponds to TRBD1 (6 bases). This clonotype was sampled from a girl aged 2-10 years with multiple sclerosis. The sample was blood. DNA of the CDR3: TGCAGCGTTAGGAGTGCAGGGGAGTTCTCCGAGCAGTACTTC. This codes for CSVRSAGEFSEQYF.